Listed below are T cell receptor beta chains from one sample, sequenced in a study of T cell changes during pregnancy in multiple sclerosis. Measured with immunoSEQ multiplex PCR; TCRdb has only the in-frame clones, and not every one. This repertoire shows 30,000 to 45,000 clones, around 90% found once; its top ten account for roughly 13%. Here the sequenced sample was CD8+ T cells from peripheral blood mononuclear cells, taken in the first trimester of pregnancy. These receptors originate from a female donor with multiple sclerosis, enrolled in a pregnancy study. CDR3s include the opening cysteine and the closing phenylalanine or tryptophan.

j_call,v_call,cdr3_length,cdr3_aa
TRBJ1-2,TRBV6-1,11,CASISLYGYTF
TRBJ1-1,TRBV5-4,14,CASSFEAPVTEAFF
TRBJ2-7,TRBV13,14,CASSLITEDYEQYF
TRBJ1-2,TRBV29-1,13,CSVGTGGPGGYTF
TRBJ1-6,TRBV10-2,14,CASSESMQNSPLHF
TRBJ1-1,TRBV27,14,CASSFGGTNTEAFF
TRBJ1-5,TRBV27,14,CASSESNSNQPQHF
TRBJ1-5,TRBV2,16,CASSEAPWQGDWAQHF
TRBJ2-5,TRBV25-1,18,CASSEYFPSATGGKTQYF
TRBJ2-7,TRBV7-9,18,CASSLTQTGLAIPYEQYF
TRBJ2-7,TRBV27,14,CASSSFLFPYEQYF
TRBJ2-3,TRBV6-1,15,CASSEAGSGGDTQYF
TRBJ2-2,TRBV9,15,CASSPPAGGPGELFF
TRBJ1-2,TRBV7-8,18,CASSLALAGMVDRYGYTF
TRBJ2-5,TRBV11-2,13,CASRIWVEETQYF
TRBJ2-4,TRBV29-1,14,CSVAFQKSGNIQYF
TRBJ1-3,TRBV4-1,13,CASAGGVGNTIYF
TRBJ2-5,TRBV5-1,14,CASSLGWATETQYF
TRBJ2-7,TRBV29-1,11,CSAGTAYEQYF
TRBJ2-2,TRBV9,18,CASSGTSGGAGNTGELFF
TRBJ1-5,TRBV6-6,15,CASSPQGEGNQPQHF
TRBJ1-3,TRBV9,16,CASSVDGGGSGNTIYF
TRBJ1-1,TRBV14,18,CASSHPLDRGPGDTEAFF
TRBJ1-2,TRBV4-2,15,CASSPRPPASYGYTF
TRBJ2-1,TRBV13,17,CASSSRTSGGLSNEQFF
TRBJ1-1,TRBV6-5,12,CASSHGNTEAFF
TRBJ1-1,TRBV6-4,13,CASREQGDTEAFF
TRBJ2-7,TRBV7-2,13,CASSLLTGNEQYF
TRBJ1-2,TRBV7-9,14,CASSPGGANYGYTF
TRBJ2-1,TRBV4-2,22,CASSQGFVGLAGSGGSYNEQFF
TRBJ2-1,TRBV4-1,18,CASSQDGGNPTLYNEQFF
TRBJ1-5,TRBV5-1,14,CASSLAGDNQPQHF
TRBJ2-2,TRBV19,12,CASSRGAGELFF
TRBJ1-4,TRBV6-5,14,CASSPFEGIRELFF
TRBJ1-5,TRBV4-1,13,CASSLFPYQPQHF
TRBJ2-5,TRBV11-2,18,CASSLDRDTNSYQETQYF
TRBJ2-6,TRBV21-1,18,CASSERVGAASGANVLTF
TRBJ1-1,TRBV11-2,14,CASSLAGKVPEAFF
TRBJ2-7,TRBV11-2,14,CASSWTSGSYEQYF
TRBJ1-5,TRBV10-1,13,CASSETGDQPQHF
TRBJ1-1,TRBV21-1,16,CASSPPDRTTGTEAFF